This TCR beta chain was sequenced in a study of T cell responses to AZD1222 COVID-19 vaccine. Study-level information: Second-dose timings of about 4 or about 12 weeks were pooled. General study results and limits: It was only six AZD1222 recipients who were seropositive at baseline. Vaccine-associated CD4 TCRs spanned spike, dominant at 160-218 and 743-854.

Comment on this clone: Its target is unknown.

Clones were sequenced by immunoSEQ multiplex PCR, and TCRdb holds only the in-frame ones, with some missing. The data contain under 170,000 clones, less than 95% of them seen just once; the ten biggest clones take up over 0.95%. Trimming cost V 3 bases and J 5 bases, with 2 bases left between them. CDR3 length equals 12 residues. The V gene is TRBV12-3 or TRBV12-4, the J gene TRBJ1-6, with D unclear. The material sequenced was peripheral blood, taken on day 0 of AZD1222 vaccination. This TCR derives from an adult in good health. Here the CDR3 reads CASSFHNSPLHF. CDR3 DNA sequence: TGTGCCAGCAGTTTCCATAATTCACCCCTCCACTTT.